This paragraph reports one TCR beta chain. The sample is drawn from a study of T cells after yellow fever vaccination. TCRdb re-called the 5' RACE reads with MiXCR, one entry per CDR3 protein. The sample yields hundreds of thousands of distinct CDR3 sequences, under 20% seen once. The CDR3 is 14 amino acids. Germline CDR1 LNHNV, CDR2 YYDKDF (reference sequence). J lost 7 bases, V lost 3 bases, and 7 bases had no gene match. The chain has TRBV15 and TRBJ2-5, with 8 bases fitting TRBD1. Sequenced here: PBMCs, sampled before the yellow fever booster vaccination. The sequence came from a man younger than 35 who received the YFV17D yellow fever vaccine. In DNA, the CDR3 is TGTGCCACCAGCAGCCGCAGGGGGCTCGGGACCCAGTACTTC. It encodes CATSSRRGLGTQYF. Full variable domain (rest looked up from reference TRBV15 and TRBJ2-5): DAMVIQNPRYQVTQFGKPVTLSCSQTLNHNVMYWYQQKSSQAPKLLFHYYDKDFNNEADTPDNFQSRRPNTSFCFLDIRSPGLGDTAMYLCATSSRRGLGTQYFGPGTRLLVL.